This paragraph reports one T cell receptor beta chain. Its antigen is unknown. V gave up 5 bases and J gave up 7 bases; unmatched junction bases: 10. Germline V CDR1 and CDR2: KGHSH, LQKENI. The CDR3 length is 15 residues. The sample comes from a study of T cell responses to AZD1222 COVID-19 vaccine. Study conclusions and caveats: A reported finding is that nearly half of spike-specific TCRs target unmutated variant regions. Clonal diversity may have been underestimated in mostly white British donors.

Libraries were prepared by immunoSEQ multiplex PCR; TCRdb keeps only in-frame clonotypes and omits some of them. The repertoire includes over 100,000 clones, roughly 93% of them detected once, and 5.5% to 8% sits in the top ten. This rearrangement joins TRBV18 to TRBJ1-1, with 10 nucleotides matching TRBD1. The origin of this receptor is an adult in good health. The sample in question was peripheral blood, obtained on day 0 of AZD1222 vaccination. This CDR3 reads CASSWDRGLKDEAFF. The CDR3 DNA sequence: TGTGCCAGCTCATGGGACAGGGGCTTGAAAGATGAAGCTTTCTTT.